There are a few counts of the clone carrying this TCR beta chain. Its cognate antigen is unknown. These data are taken from a study of T cell repertoires in cytomegalovirus infection. Study-wide background: Public TCR beta signatures were indicative of both CMV infection and a matching HLA type.

CDR1 is MDHEN and CDR2 is SYDVKM in the germline V gene. The CDR3 totals 12 residues. Trimming took 6 bases from V and 9 from J, leaving 9 bases between them. TCRdb called the reads again in MiXCR, with one record for every CDR3 protein. The sample consists of 740,000 or so distinct CDR3 sequences, roughly a third of them appearing once. General study findings and limits: Cumulative frequency of public TCR beta families picked out carriers of CMV plus the relevant HLA.

Sequenced: PBMCs. The source of this sequence is a human donor in good health (CMV status not recorded). Some clones in this sample may be carry-over from other donors' samples. The V call is TRBV28, the J call TRBJ1-6; D is unclear. This CDR3 is CASSRTGSPLHF. CDR3 coding DNA: TGTGCCAGCAGCCGTACCGGTTCACCCCTCCACTTT.